The 24 T cell receptor beta chains below all came from one sample that was sequenced in a study of metastatic and nonmetastatic thyroid tumors. TCRdb re-called clones via MiXCR from the PCR reads. Of 8,300 or so clones in the sample, approximately 30% are singletons; the top ten hold 40% to 45%. Patients underwent thyroid surgery, and none had received any treatment before it. Sequences were obtained from tumor tissue. These receptors were taken from a male donor with papillary thyroid cancer or a benign thyroid nodule (not recorded which). Some clones in this sample may be carry-over from other donors' samples.

This chain uses TRBV7-3 with TRBJ1-1; D is undetermined. The CDR3 has 14 residues. Germline assignment: CDR1 SGHTA and CDR2 FQGTGA. The ends were cut back, 2 bases at V and 0 bases at J, with 7 bases in the middle. The CDR3 DNA reads TGTGCCAGCAGCTTAGCCGGAATGAACACTGAAGCTTTCTTT. Its translation: CASSLAGMNTEAFF.

By frequency in the sample, this clone is medium-sized. CDR3 sequence reads: CASSLGQIYGYTF. In DNA form, the CDR3 reads TGTGCCAGCAGCTTAGGACAGATCTATGGCTACACCTTC. The rearrangement links TRBV7-9 to TRBJ1-2, with D maybe TRBD1 (5 bases). The CDR3 runs to 13 residues. CDR1 and CDR2 from the germline V gene are SEHNR and FQNEAQ (reference sequence). Trimming pared 1 base from V and 4 bases from J, leaving 7 bases between.

The chain employs TRBV20-1 and TRBJ2-7; the match to TRBD2 covers 10 bases. There are 15 residues in the CDR3. With V trimmed by 3 bases and J by 6 bases, 11 bases remained unmatched. Germline lookup yields CDR1 DFQATT and CDR2 SNEGSKA (reference sequence). Written as DNA, the CDR3 is TGCAGTGCTAGCAACTCGGGACTAGCGACATTCGAGCAGTACTTC. Translated, it gives CSASNSGLATFEQYF.

This clone was observed a single time. Lacking the conserved final phenylalanine or tryptophan, this CDR3 likely reflects a read error. V usage is TRBV30 and J usage is TRBJ2-7; 8 bases match TRBD1. This CDR3 has 13 residues. CDR1 GTSNPN and CDR2 SVGIG come from the germline V gene (reference sequence). After removal of 7 bases from V and 0 bases from J, the junction contained 5 bases not matched to a gene. The CDR3 region is CAYRGEYSYEQYS. The CDR3 DNA reads as TGTGCCTACAGGGGGGAGTACTCCTACGAGCAGTACTCC.

V and J are TRBV7-3 and TRBJ2-2; TRBD2 aligns across 8 bases. The CDR3 sequence is 17 residues long. Germline V gene lookup returns CDR1 SGHTA and CDR2 FQGTGA. The V segment lost 2 bases and the J segment 2 bases; nucleotides outside the gene matches: 7. This CDR3 is CASSLGILAANTGELFF. DNA of the CDR3: TGTGCCAGCAGCTTAGGGATACTAGCGGCAAACACCGGGGAGCTGTTTTTT.

This clone rates as medium-sized. This chain links TRBV6-4 with TRBJ2-3; weak D call: TRBD1 (6 bases). CDR1 is MRHNA and CDR2 is SNTAGT in the germline V gene. The CDR3 is 15 residues long. The germline V and J ends were trimmed by 5 bases and 1 base, with 13 bases remaining between them. CDR3 sequence reads: CASSPQGQRTDTQYF. In DNA form, the CDR3 reads TGTGCCAGCAGTCCGCAGGGACAACGCACAGATACGCAGTATTTT.

The chain employs TRBV30 and TRBJ2-7; D may be TRBD1 (6 bases). CDR1 GTSNPN and CDR2 SVGIG come from the germline V gene (reference sequence). The CDR3 runs to 12 residues. With 2 bases removed from V and 7 bases from J, the gap between germline ends came to 12 bases. The DNA for the CDR3 is TGTGCCTGGAGTCACACAGGGTTAGAGCAGTACTTC. Translation gives CAWSHTGLEQYF. Complete variable domain (other parts from reference TRBV30 and TRBJ2-7): SQTIHQWPATLVQPVGSPLSLECTVEGTSNPNLYWYRQAAGRGLQLLFYSVGIGQISSEVPQNLSASRPQDRQFILSSKKLLLSDSGFYLCAWSHTGLEQYFGPGTRLTVT.

The rearrangement joins TRBV20-1 to TRBJ2-3, with 12 bases that match TRBD2. Unmatched junction bases numbered 4, after V lost 5 bases and J lost 1 base. Germline CDR1 is DFQATT and CDR2 is SNEGSKA (reference sequence). This CDR3 is built from 15 residues. CDR3 nucleotides: TGCAGTGCTGACAGACTAGCGGGGGGCACAGATACGCAGTATTTT. This sequence encodes CSADRLAGGTDTQYF.

The chain is built from TRBV15 and TRBJ1-2, with D unresolved. Germline V gene lookup returns CDR1 LNHNV and CDR2 YYDKDF (reference sequence). V lost 0 bases to trimming and J lost 7 bases, with 12 bases between them. The CDR3 covers 14 residues. CDR3 nucleotide sequence: TGTGCCACCAGCAGAGATCGGGCAGGTTCTGGCTACACCTTC. Its protein is CATSRDRAGSGYTF.

This clone came up a few times. The CDR3 protein is CASSSDRLKSSPLHF. The CDR3 bases are TGTGCCAGCAGCTCCGACAGGCTCAAAAGTTCACCCCTCCACTTT. This chain connects TRBV6-1 to TRBJ1-6, with D possibly being TRBD1 (6 bases). This CDR3 is built from 15 residues. Germline V gene sequence: CDR1 MNHNS, CDR2 SASEGT. V lost 6 bases, J lost 9 bases, and 18 bases lay in between.

This clone showed up many times. The chain recombines TRBV6-1 with TRBJ1-6; 11 bases fit TRBD1. Trimming cost V 2 bases and J 9 bases; bases outside gene matches: 6. Germline loops: CDR1 MNHNS, CDR2 SASEGT. The CDR3 is made up of 16 amino acids. CDR3 region: CASSETGQGASSPLHF. In nucleotides, the CDR3 is TGTGCCAGCAGTGAAACCGGACAGGGGGCGAGTTCACCCCTCCACTTT.

This clone was counted between two and nine times. The junction and the germline gene differ at one end; a read error may be behind it. Additional DNA sequences in this sample encode the identical CDR3. The V and J genes are TRBV28 and TRBJ1-5; 9 positions agree with TRBD1. Germline V gives CDR1 MDHEN, CDR2 SYDVKM. The length of the CDR3 is 16 residues. CDR3 region: CASSLPQGAINQPQHF. In nucleotides, the CDR3 is TGTGCCAGCAGTCTACCACAGGGGGCGATCAATCAGCCCCAGCATTTC.

The CDR3 spells CASTGTSGSIEQFF. CDR3 in DNA: TGTGCCAGCACAGGGACTAGCGGGAGTATTGAGCAGTTCTTC. The V gene is TRBV2, the J gene TRBJ2-1; 14 nucleotides agree with TRBD2. Germline V gene data show CDR1 as SNHLY and CDR2 as FYNNEI. Trimming removed 7 bases from V and 9 bases from J; junction bases left unmatched: 5. The CDR3 runs 14 residues.

This CDR3 is CASSEERTGPPSYEQYF. CDR3 DNA sequence: TGTGCCAGCAGTGAAGAGAGGACAGGGCCTCCCTCCTACGAGCAGTACTTC. The J gene is TRBJ2-7, the V gene TRBV6-1, with 8 bases that match TRBD1. The V gene end was trimmed by 1 base and the J gene end by 0 bases; junction bases not matched to a gene: 8. Germline lookup yields CDR1 MNHNS and CDR2 SASEGT. There are 17 residues in the CDR3.

This clone was counted between two and nine times. Given a much more abundant clone one base away, this may be a read error. The CDR3 sequence is CASKQDLPTDTQYF. DNA of the CDR3: TGTGCCAGCAAACAGGATCTCCCCACAGATACGCAGTATTTT. The chain joins TRBV5-5 to TRBJ2-3, with D tentatively TRBD1 (5 bases). The CDR3 is 14 amino acids. Trimming took off 6 bases at V and 2 bases at J, with 13 bases between the two ends. From germline, CDR1 is SGHKS and CDR2 YYEKEE (reference sequence).

The V gene is TRBV5-1, the J gene TRBJ1-6; D is possibly TRBD1 (6 bases). The germline V and J ends were trimmed by 4 bases and 6 bases, with 11 bases remaining between them. The CDR3 has 14 residues. CDR1 is SGHRS and CDR2 is YFSETQ in the germline V gene. The CDR3 DNA reads TGCGCCAGCAGCCCGGGACAACTTAATTCACCCCTCCACTTT. Translated, it gives CASSPGQLNSPLHF.

The rearrangement links TRBV27 to TRBJ2-6; no clear D. CDR1 and CDR2 (germline): MNHEY, SMNVEV (reference sequence). V lost 3 bases to trimming and J lost 1 base, with 7 bases between them. The CDR3 sequence is 15 residues long. CDR3 sequence: CASSFLGSGANVLTF. DNA for the CDR3: TGTGCCAGCAGTTTCCTCGGGTCTGGGGCCAACGTCCTGACTTTC.

This clone was seen many times. V usage is TRBV6-6 and J usage is TRBJ1-2; D call uncertain. The CDR3 is 13 amino acids. Germline loops: CDR1 MNHNY, CDR2 SVGAGI (reference sequence). V dropped 2 bases and J dropped 3 bases, with 7 bases sitting between them. The CDR3 is CASSYAGDYGYTF. The CDR3 DNA sequence: TGTGCCAGCAGTTACGCTGGGGACTATGGCTACACCTTC.

J is TRBJ2-3 and V is TRBV4-2; 12 nucleotides match TRBD2. The J segment lost 4 bases and the V segment lost 0 bases, leaving 2 bases of the junction unmatched. The CDR3 length is 16 residues. From germline, CDR1 is LGHNA and CDR2 YNFKEQ. The CDR3: CASSQDLAGGADTQYF. The CDR3 coding sequence is TGTGCCAGCAGCCAAGATCTAGCGGGGGGGGCAGATACGCAGTATTTT.

There are many counts of this clone. The J gene is TRBJ1-5, the V gene TRBV5-1; D uncertain. The CDR3 is 16 residues long. Germline values: CDR1 SGHRS, CDR2 YFSETQ. Trimming stripped 0 bases from V and 5 bases from J, with 15 bases between. The CDR3 DNA follows: TGCGCCAGCAGCTTGGGTCATAGGGATACGGATCAGCCCCAGCATTTT. It is translated as CASSLGHRDTDQPQHF. Combining the CDR3 with reference TRBV5-1 and TRBJ1-5 gives the whole variable domain KAGVTQTPRYLIKTRGQQVTLSCSPISGHRSVSWYQQTPGQGLQFLFEYFSETQRNKGNFPGRFSGRQFSNSRSEMNVSTLELGDSALYLCASSLGHRDTDQPQHFGDGTRLSIL.

This clone was found a few times. The chain joins TRBV10-1 to TRBJ2-1; 7 nucleotides agree with TRBD2. Germline lookup yields CDR1 WNHNN and CDR2 SYGVQD (reference sequence). The trim removed 6 bases at V and 10 bases at J, leaving 12 bases unmatched. This CDR3 comprises 14 residues. CDR3 amino acids: CASSIQQGTTEQFF. The DNA of the CDR3 is TGCGCCAGCAGCATACAACAAGGGACTACCGAGCAGTTCTTC.

The rearrangement uses TRBV30 and TRBJ1-2; 12 nucleotides match TRBD1. V lost 4 bases and J lost 8; bases outside the gene matches: 11. The CDR3 sequence is 15 residues long. Germline V gene lookup returns CDR1 GTSNPN and CDR2 SVGIG (reference sequence). The CDR3, as DNA: TGTGCCTGGATCCCCGGGACAGGGGGCTCATGGGGCTACACCTTC. Its protein product is CAWIPGTGGSWGYTF.

V gene TRBV20-1 combines with J gene TRBJ2-3; D possibly corresponds to TRBD2 (6 bases). In germline, CDR1 is DFQATT, CDR2 SNEGSKA (reference sequence). The CDR3 runs 12 residues. The V end lost 6 bases, the J end lost 2 bases, and 9 bases lay between the germline ends. Here the CDR3 reads CSARDFTDTQYF. The CDR3 DNA reads TGCAGTGCGAGGGACTTCACAGATACGCAGTATTTT.

V is TRBV19 and J is TRBJ2-1, with unresolved D. Germline CDR1 LNHDA, CDR2 SQIVND (reference sequence). The V end was cut by 2 bases, the J end by 5 bases, with 7 bases between. This CDR3 is built from 13 residues. CDR3 protein: CASSISGNNEQFF. The CDR3 DNA reads as TGTGCCAGTAGTATATCCGGAAACAATGAGCAGTTCTTC.